This T cell receptor beta chain came from a study of sequential checkpoint blockade in melanoma. Germline V lookup: CDR1 MNHGY, CDR2 SAAAGT. This CDR3 has 15 residues. V was clipped by 6 bases and J by 6 bases; unmatched bases: 11. Treatment denoted: randomized to nivolumab then ipilimumab (arm A) or the reverse (arm B). There are a few counts of this clone. Libraries were prepared by immunoSEQ multiplex PCR; TCRdb keeps only in-frame clonotypes and omits some of them. The sample has roughly 9,200 clones; roughly 24% are singletons. This chain uses TRBV6-8 with TRBJ2-4; 7 nucleotides agree with TRBD2. The sequence came from a human donor with melanoma. The sequencing here drew on tumor tissue (inferred from file names), taken from a patient given nivolumab and ipilimumab in sequence. The CDR3 DNA reads as TGTGCCAGCAGACCCGGGGAGGGAACTATAAACATTCAGTACTTC. Its translation is CASRPGEGTINIQYF.